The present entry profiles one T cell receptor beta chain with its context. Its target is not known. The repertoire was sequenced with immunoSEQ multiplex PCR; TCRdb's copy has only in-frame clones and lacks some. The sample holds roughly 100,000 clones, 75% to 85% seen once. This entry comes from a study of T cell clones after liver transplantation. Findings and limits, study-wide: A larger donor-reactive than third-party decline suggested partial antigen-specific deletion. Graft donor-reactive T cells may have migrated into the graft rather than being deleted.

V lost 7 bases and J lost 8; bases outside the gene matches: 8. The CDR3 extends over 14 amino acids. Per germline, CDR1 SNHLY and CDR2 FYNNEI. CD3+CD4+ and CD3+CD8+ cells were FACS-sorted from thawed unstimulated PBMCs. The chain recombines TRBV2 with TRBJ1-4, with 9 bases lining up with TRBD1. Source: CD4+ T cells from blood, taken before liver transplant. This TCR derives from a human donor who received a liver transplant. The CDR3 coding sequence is TGTGCCAGCACTGCGGGACAGGGAGGGGAAAAACTGTTTTTT. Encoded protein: CASTAGQGGEKLFF.